The 21 T cell receptor beta chains listed next were all sequenced from one sample in a study of CXCR3-negative and CXCR3-positive naive CD8 T cells (dated by TCRdb to 2018 to 2020). Sequencer: NextSeq 550. The Human TCR Profiling Kit (MiLaboratory) was used to make UMI-labeled 5' RACE TRB cDNA libraries. The reads, reprocessed by TCRdb, yield one row per CDR3 protein sequence and no DNA. For this sample, the table gives tens of thousands of distinct CDR3 sequences. 0.55% to 0.7% of the sample is taken by the ten largest. Antigens for these TCRs are unknown. Overall study outcomes, separate from this receptor: Compared with CXCR3-negative naive cells, CXCR3-positive naive cells had TRB CDR3s with higher hydrophobicity (lower Kidera factor 4), lower energy, and higher strength and volume indices.

The sequenced material came from naive CXCR3+ CD8+ T cells from blood. Interpreted using the paper, the cell subset or site label stands for: CD45RO-CCR7+CD27+CD95- naive CD8+ T cells expressing CXCR3 (TNR3+). The receptors come from a human donor in good health. Some clones in this sample may be carry-over from other donors' samples.

The rearrangement uses TRBV3-1 and TRBJ2-1. The CDR3 is 14 amino acids. Germline CDR1 is LGHDT and CDR2 is YNNKEL (reference sequence). The chain's CDR3 is CASSQASSYNEQFF.

The chain couples TRBV27 to TRBJ1-5; lacking DNA, the TRBD1 call made by TCRdb goes unchecked. CDR3 length equals 14 residues. Looked up from germline, CDR1 is MNHEY and CDR2 is SMNVEV (reference sequence). The CDR3 sequence is CASSTGGFNQPQHF.

The gene calls are TRBV5-1 and TRBJ2-7. Germline V gene data show CDR1 as SGHRS and CDR2 as YFSETQ. CDR3 length equals 12 residues. This CDR3 reads CASSGAAKEQYF.

The rearrangement uses TRBV5-6 and TRBJ2-1; TCRdb proposes TRBD1, but this gene call is untestable without DNA. Germline CDR1 is SGHDT and CDR2 is YYEEEE. This CDR3 has 13 residues. The CDR3 sequence: CASSLGQEGEQFF.

The chain couples TRBV3-1 to TRBJ2-5; TCRdb outputs TRBD2, but without DNA this stays unchecked. The CDR3 is 15 residues long. Germline V gene data show CDR1 as LGHDT and CDR2 as YNNKEL (reference sequence). The CDR3 spells CASSQVEAGEETQYF.

This sequence joins TRBV6-2 or TRBV6-3 and TRBJ2-6. Germline CDR1 reads MNHEY; CDR2 reads SVGEGT. The CDR3 has 16 residues. The CDR3 is CASSTPTVSGANVLTF.

V usage is TRBV28 and J usage is TRBJ2-3; TCRdb names TRBD1, which stays unverified in the absence of DNA. CDR1 is MDHEN and CDR2 is SYDVKM in the germline V gene. There are 16 residues in the CDR3. The CDR3 region is CASSLEWIGDTDTQYF.

The rearrangement uses TRBV4-2 and TRBJ2-7. This CDR3 has 13 residues. The germline gives CDR1 LGHNA, CDR2 YNFKEQ. CDR3: CASSQAVTDEQYF.

The V call is TRBV12-3 or TRBV12-4, the J call TRBJ2-1. CDR3 length equals 11 residues. This CDR3 reads CASRLGNEQFF.

This sequence joins TRBV28 and TRBJ1-4; as DNA is missing, the TRBD1 call by TCRdb cannot be tested. This CDR3 is 16 amino acids long. Germline V gene data show CDR1 as MDHEN and CDR2 as SYDVKM. CDR3 residues: CASSRTVPPINEKLFF.

J is TRBJ2-1 and V is TRBV6-2 or TRBV6-3. The CDR3 contains 13 residues. The germline CDR1 and CDR2 sequences are MNHEY and SVGEGT. CDR3 sequence: CASTTGEANEQFF.

The chain links TRBV4-3 to TRBJ2-1. Germline lookup yields CDR1 LGHNA and CDR2 YSLEER. The CDR3 has 14 residues. The CDR3 loop is CASSQDAQYNEQFF.

Here the CDR3 reads CASSQGQTNEKLFF. This chain uses TRBV5-1 with TRBJ1-4; TCRdb gives TRBD1 as the D gene, but with no DNA this cannot be confirmed. CDR1 is SGHRS, CDR2 YFSETQ, per germline. This CDR3 has 14 amino acids. Full variable domain (missing parts from reference TRBV5-1 and TRBJ1-4): KAGVTQTPRYLIKTRGQQVTLSCSPISGHRSVSWYQQTPGQGLQFLFEYFSETQRNKGNFPGRFSGRQFSNSRSEMNVSTLELGDSALYLCASSQGQTNEKLFFGSGTQLSVL.

The chain joins TRBV19 to TRBJ2-1. The germline V gene has CDR1 LNHDA and CDR2 SQIVND (reference sequence). The CDR3 contains 13 residues. The CDR3 sequence is CASSISLGNEQFF.

The rearrangement links TRBV12-3 or TRBV12-4 to TRBJ2-7; checking the TCRdb D call of TRBD1 is not possible without DNA. This CDR3 has 16 residues. The CDR3 here is CASVKGDLTYSYEQYF.

V and J are TRBV12-3 or TRBV12-4 and TRBJ1-1. CDR3 size: 12 residues. The CDR3 region is CASSWVGTEAFF.

The chain has TRBV11-3 and TRBJ2-3. Looked up from germline, CDR1 is SGHNT and CDR2 is YENEEA. The CDR3 spans 13 residues. The CDR3 is CASKPRSADTQYF.

The chain recombines TRBV20-1 with TRBJ2-7. Looked up from germline, CDR1 is DFQATT and CDR2 is SNEGSKA (reference sequence). This CDR3 has 15 residues. This CDR3 reads CSASERERPTYEQYF.

V and J are TRBV28 and TRBJ2-2; TCRdb's D call of TRBD1 is untestable without DNA. The CDR3 consists of 15 residues. Germline V gene lookup returns CDR1 MDHEN and CDR2 SYDVKM. This CDR3 is CASRVTGSNTGELFF.

The chain couples TRBV30 to TRBJ1-4. CDR3 length: 13 amino acids. Germline lookup yields CDR1 GTSNPN and CDR2 SVGIG (reference sequence). The CDR3 region is CAWSVNRNEKLFF.

The chain carries TRBV28 and TRBJ1-6. The CDR3 totals 14 residues. Germline CDR1 MDHEN, CDR2 SYDVKM. CDR3 region: CASTAWEGSSPLHF. The variable domain in full, completed from reference TRBV28 and TRBJ1-6, reads DVKVTQSSRYLVKRTGEKVFLECVQDMDHENMFWYRQDPGLGLRLIYFSYDVKMKEKGDIPEGYSVSREKKERFSLILESASTNQTSMYLCASTAWEGSSPLHFGNGTRLTVT.